One T cell receptor (beta chain) is described in this entry. Its antigen remains unknown. The CDR3 runs to 15 residues. Trimming took 3 bases from V and 6 from J; bases not matched to a gene: 9. The source of the sample is a study of breast tumors, draining lymph nodes, adjacent tissues. Overall study findings and caveats: Tumor repertoires ranked between lymph nodes and nontumor tissue in diversity, with V and J gene preferences.

In TCRdb, the multiplex PCR reads were re-called with MiXCR into one record per CDR3 protein. The data hold 12,000 or so distinct CDR3 sequences, with 50% to 60% observed a single time. The receptor was isolated from a female donor with breast cancer. Some clones in this sample may be carry-over from other donors' samples. The sequenced sample consisted of breast tumor tissue. The rearrangement joins TRBV12-3 or TRBV12-4 to TRBJ2-7; TRBD1 matches 9 bases. For the CDR3, the DNA is TGTGCCAGCAGTTTGGTGGGACAGGGTAGGAGCGAGCAGTACTTC. It translates to CASSLVGQGRSEQYF.